These 11 T cell receptor beta chains were sequenced from one sample in a study of CD8 T cells in Susac syndrome. Roughly 0.45 to 1 ug RNA was reverse transcribed with random hexamers. TCRdb itself ran the immunoSEQ multiplex PCR reads through MiXCR, one entry per CDR3 protein. The data contain approximately 100,000 distinct CDR3 sequences, about 95% of them singletons. The sequenced sample was CD4+ T cells from PBMCs. The receptors were sampled from a human donor in good health.

The chain joins TRBV20-1 to TRBJ2-1; 8 bases are shared with TRBD1. The CDR3 is 14 amino acids. J gave up 4 bases and V 6 bases, and 8 bases lay outside the gene matches. The V gene's germline CDR1 is DFQATT and CDR2 SNEGSKA (reference sequence). CDR3 region: CSATGQGFYNEQFF. The CDR3 DNA reads TGCAGTGCCACTGGACAGGGATTTTACAATGAGCAGTTCTTC.

The V gene is TRBV6-5, the J gene TRBJ1-2; D is perhaps TRBD1 (5 bases). CDR1 and CDR2 (germline): MNHEY, SVGAGI. Between the trimmed V and J ends, which lost 5 bases and 8 bases, there was a span of 9 bases. CDR3 length: 11 amino acids. The DNA for the CDR3 is TGTGCCAGCAGTGGCGGGGCCGGCTACACCTTC. It encodes CASSGGAGYTF.

This sequence joins TRBV29-1 and TRBJ2-2; D might be TRBD1 (6 bases). The germline V and J ends were trimmed by 4 bases and 3 bases, with 12 bases remaining between them. CDR1 is SQVTM and CDR2 is ANQGSEA in the germline V gene. The CDR3 length is 14 residues. The CDR3 region has the DNA TGCAGCGTTGCCGGGGACACTCACACCGGGGAGCTGTTTTTT. Residues: CSVAGDTHTGELFF.

The rearrangement uses TRBV27 and TRBJ2-7; D tentatively reads TRBD1 or TRBD2 (5 bases each). Germline V gives CDR1 MNHEY, CDR2 SMNVEV (reference sequence). V lost 6 bases and J lost 6, with 15 bases in between. The CDR3 is 13 amino acids. CDR3 protein: CASRPQGGGEQYF. The CDR3, as DNA: TGTGCCAGCAGACCGCAGGGCGGAGGCGAGCAGTACTTC.

The V gene is TRBV27, the J gene TRBJ2-2, with D tentatively TRBD2 (7 bases). The CDR3 has 14 residues. Germline V gene lookup returns CDR1 MNHEY and CDR2 SMNVEV (reference sequence). V was clipped by 7 bases and J by 3 bases, with 12 bases between them. The CDR3, as DNA: TGTGCCAGCACAACGGGGGGCTACACCGGGGAGCTGTTTTTT. Its protein product is CASTTGGYTGELFF.

The chain combines TRBV25-1 with TRBJ2-3; D not certain. The CDR3 is made up of 14 amino acids. The germline CDR1 and CDR2 sequences are MGHDK and SYGVNS. Trimming pared 7 bases from V and 8 bases from J, leaving 19 bases between. The CDR3 region is CASTGSLESVTQYF. Written as DNA, the CDR3 is TGTGCCAGCACTGGCTCCCTCGAGAGTGTTACGCAGTATTTT.

The gene calls are TRBV7-2 and TRBJ2-3; TRBD1 agrees at 9 bases. The germline CDR1 and CDR2 sequences are SGHTA and FQGNSA. The CDR3 has 15 amino acids. The V and J ends lost 4 bases and 1 base, in that order; junction bases with no gene match: 3. The CDR3 DNA follows: TGTGCCAGCAGCTCGAGACAGGGGGGCACAGATACGCAGTATTTT. Its protein product is CASSSRQGGTDTQYF.

The rearrangement joins TRBV28 to TRBJ2-5; 9 bases fit TRBD2. The CDR3 loop spans 14 amino acids. Per germline, CDR1 MDHEN and CDR2 SYDVKM. The V gene end was trimmed by 3 bases and the J gene end by 6 bases; junction bases not matched to a gene: 5. This CDR3 is CASSLLAGIKTQYF. The CDR3 coding sequence is TGTGCCAGCAGTTTGCTAGCGGGAATTAAGACCCAGTACTTC.

J is TRBJ2-3 and V is TRBV7-2; 7 bases agree with TRBD2. Germline assignment: CDR1 SGHTA and CDR2 FQGNSA. CDR3 length: 14 amino acids. V was clipped by 8 bases and J by 0 bases; unmatched bases: 5. CDR3 in amino acids: CASLKRGSTDTQYF. Here the CDR3 DNA reads TGTGCCAGCCTCAAGCGGGGAAGCACAGATACGCAGTATTTT.

The chain uses TRBV12-3 or TRBV12-4 and TRBJ1-5; 8 bases line up with TRBD1. Trimming removed 3 bases from V and 6 bases from J; junction bases left unmatched: 4. CDR3 length: 14 residues. For the CDR3, the DNA is TGTGCCAGCAGTTTGGCAGGGGGCGGTCAGCCCCAGCATTTT. Translating it yields CASSLAGGGQPQHF.

The CDR3, as DNA: TGTGCCAGCAGTCGGACAGGGGCGGGCACTGAAGCTTTCTTT. It specifies CASSRTGAGTEAFF. The rearrangement uses TRBV12-3 or TRBV12-4 and TRBJ1-1; the match to TRBD1 covers 9 bases. The ends lost 5 bases at V and 4 bases at J; junction bases unmatched: 5. This CDR3 spans 14 amino acids.